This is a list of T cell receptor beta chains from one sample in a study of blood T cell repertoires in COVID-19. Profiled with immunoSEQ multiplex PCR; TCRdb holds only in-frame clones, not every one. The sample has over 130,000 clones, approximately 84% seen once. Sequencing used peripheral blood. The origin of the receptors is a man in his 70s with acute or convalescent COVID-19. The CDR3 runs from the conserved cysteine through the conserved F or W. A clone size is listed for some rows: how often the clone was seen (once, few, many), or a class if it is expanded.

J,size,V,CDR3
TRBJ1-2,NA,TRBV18,CASSPESIAGYGYTF
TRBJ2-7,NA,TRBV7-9,CASSLLAGGPGEQYF
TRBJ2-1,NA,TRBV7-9,CASSSLGGRGSSYNEQFF
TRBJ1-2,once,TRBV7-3,CASSTGQGGYGYTF
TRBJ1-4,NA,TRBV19,CASSIYAGGAGEKLFF
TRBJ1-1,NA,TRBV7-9,CASILVYRGRGKAEAFF
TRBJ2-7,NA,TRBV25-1,CASSEGQGSYEQYF
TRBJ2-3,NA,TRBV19,CASSLARGSGPGDTDTQYF
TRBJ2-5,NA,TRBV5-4,CASSSPTSGGETQYF
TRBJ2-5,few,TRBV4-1,CASSRRGTGLQETQYF
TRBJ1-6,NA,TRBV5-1,CASSLSQGASPLHF
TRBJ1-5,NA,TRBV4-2,CASSQALLDIGNQPQHF
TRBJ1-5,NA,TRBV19,CASSIRRSGDQPQHF
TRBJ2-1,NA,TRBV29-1,CSVERTGSNEQFF
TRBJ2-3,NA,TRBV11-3,CASSPGTGGDTQYF
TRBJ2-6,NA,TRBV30,CAWSASTGFGANVLTF
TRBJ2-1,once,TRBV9,CASSVGPYNEQFF
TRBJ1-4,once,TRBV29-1,CSGHDSNEKLFF
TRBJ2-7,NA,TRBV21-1,CASSAHTSGVSYEQYF
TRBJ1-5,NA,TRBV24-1,CATTQVRFNQPQHF
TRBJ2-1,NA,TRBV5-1,CASQEGDYYNEQFF
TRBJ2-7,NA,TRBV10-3,CAISEWQGAYEQYF
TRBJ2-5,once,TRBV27,CASSPLAGEETQYF
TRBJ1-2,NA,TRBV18,CASSPGQSNYGYTF
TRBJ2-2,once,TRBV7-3,CASSPTSGGTTGELFF
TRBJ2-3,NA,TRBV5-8,CASRSGKWAAGSDTQYF
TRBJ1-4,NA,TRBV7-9,CASSRGQGDEKLFF
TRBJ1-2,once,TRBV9,CASSGTSGTNYGYTF
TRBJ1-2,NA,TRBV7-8,CASSLTGVEGYTF
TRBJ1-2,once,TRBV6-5,CASSYSGIGYGYTF
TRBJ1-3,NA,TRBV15,CATSLDRDPGNTIYF
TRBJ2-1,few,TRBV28,CASSVEAGVGTDSYNEQFF
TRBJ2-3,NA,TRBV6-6,CASSYPGTAQGYF
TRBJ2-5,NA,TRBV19,CASSGGGDRETQYF
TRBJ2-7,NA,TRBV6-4,CASSPGQGNEQYF
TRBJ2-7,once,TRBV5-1,CASSSGLAVYEQYF
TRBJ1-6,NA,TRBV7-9,CASSAGNSPLHF
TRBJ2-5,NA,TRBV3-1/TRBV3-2,CASSQVAGGGTQYF
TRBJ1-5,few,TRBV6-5,CASSQGSRQPQHF
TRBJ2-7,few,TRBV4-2,CASSQAGQWNYEQYF
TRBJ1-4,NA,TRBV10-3,CAISTSPDEKLFF
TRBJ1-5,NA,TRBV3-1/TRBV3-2,CASSQDLPGRAQPQHF
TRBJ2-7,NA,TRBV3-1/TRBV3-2,CASSQAGASYEQYF
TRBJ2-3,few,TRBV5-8,CASSRGLAGTDTQYF
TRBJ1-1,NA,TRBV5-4,CASSLVGMNTEAFF
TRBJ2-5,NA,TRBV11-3,CASSPGQGSEETQYF